This TCR beta chain was obtained from a study of post-analysis software for immune sequencing data. Germline CDR1 and CDR2: MNHNY and SVGAGI (reference sequence). Trimming pared 5 bases from V and 13 bases from J, leaving 21 bases between. This CDR3 is built from 14 residues. Unique molecular identifiers were built into the TCR beta cDNA libraries. A population of about 0.95 to 11 million T cells gave rise to roughly 500,000 cDNA molecules. TCRdb re-called the PCR reads with MiXCR, one entry per CDR3 protein. This table holds about 540,000 distinct CDR3 sequences, around a third found once. Study results and limitations: Significantly lower normalized Chao1 diversity was found in patients with multiple sclerosis relative to controls. Relative to controls, patients had about 5 TRBV segments at higher frequency, with TRBV5-6, TRBV5-1 and TRBV20-1 among these.

As for this clonotype: Its antigen is not identified.

The sample consisted of blood. The receptor's source is a girl aged 2 to 17 with multiple sclerosis. The chain has TRBV6-6 and TRBJ2-1, with D perhaps assigned TRBD1 or TRBD2 (7 bases each). This CDR3 is CASSASGGRETQFF. The CDR3 coding sequence is TGTGCCAGCAGTGCCTCAGGGGGGAGGGAGACCCAGTTCTTC.